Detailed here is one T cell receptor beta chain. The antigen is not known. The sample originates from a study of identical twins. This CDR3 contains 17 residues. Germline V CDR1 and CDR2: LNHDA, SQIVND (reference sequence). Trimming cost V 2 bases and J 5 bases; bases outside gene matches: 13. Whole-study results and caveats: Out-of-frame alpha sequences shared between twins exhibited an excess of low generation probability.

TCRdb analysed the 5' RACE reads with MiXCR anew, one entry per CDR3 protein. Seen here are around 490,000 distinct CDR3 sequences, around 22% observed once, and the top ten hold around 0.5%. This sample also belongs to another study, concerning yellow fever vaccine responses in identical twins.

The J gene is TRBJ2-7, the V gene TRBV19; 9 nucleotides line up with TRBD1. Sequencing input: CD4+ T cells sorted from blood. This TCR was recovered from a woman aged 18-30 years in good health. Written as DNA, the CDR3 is TGTGCCAGTAGTATACCACCGGGACAGGGACTATCTCACGAGCAGTACTTC. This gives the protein CASSIPPGQGLSHEQYF.